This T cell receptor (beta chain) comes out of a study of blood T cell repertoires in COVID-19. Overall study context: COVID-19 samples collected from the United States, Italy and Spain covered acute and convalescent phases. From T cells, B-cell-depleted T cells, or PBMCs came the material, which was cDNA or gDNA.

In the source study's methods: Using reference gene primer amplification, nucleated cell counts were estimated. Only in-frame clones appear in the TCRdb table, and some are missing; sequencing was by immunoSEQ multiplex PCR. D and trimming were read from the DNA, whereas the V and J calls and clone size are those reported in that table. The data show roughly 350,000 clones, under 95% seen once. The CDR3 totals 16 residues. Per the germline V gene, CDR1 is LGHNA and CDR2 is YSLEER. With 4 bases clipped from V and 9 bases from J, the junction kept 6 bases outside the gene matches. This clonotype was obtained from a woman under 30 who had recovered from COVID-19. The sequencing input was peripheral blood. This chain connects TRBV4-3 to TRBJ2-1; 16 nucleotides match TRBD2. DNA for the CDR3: TGCGCCAGCAGCCGCGAGGGACTAGCGGGAGGGGTTGAGCAGTTCTTC. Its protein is CASSREGLAGGVEQFF.